Below, 26 T cell receptor beta chains from the same sample are listed, as sequenced in a study of shared clonotypes between healthy human individuals. As defined, naive CD8 cells were CD45RO-negative and positively selected for CCR7, with terminally differentiated effector memory CD45RA+ cells excluded. Clones were read by immunoSEQ multiplex PCR, and TCRdb kept only the in-frame ones, dropping some. The repertoire consists of around 2,000,000 clones, with 85% to 95% occurring once and the leading ten covering about 1.8%. Sample: naive CD8+ T cells from PBMCs. These receptors were collected from a man between 18 and 35 years old in good health. Some clones in this sample may be carry-over from other donors' samples.

The genes are TRBV30 and TRBJ1-2; tentatively, D is TRBD1 (5 bases). V shed 3 bases and J shed 4 bases, with 12 bases lying between them. The CDR3 is 13 amino acids. Germline-derived CDR1 and CDR2 are GTSNPN and SVGIG (reference sequence). This chain's CDR3 is CAWSPSGTYGYTF. CDR3 nucleotides: TGTGCCTGGAGCCCCTCAGGGACCTATGGCTACACCTTC. Full variable domain (outside the CDR3, taken from reference TRBV30 and TRBJ1-2): SQTIHQWPATLVQPVGSPLSLECTVEGTSNPNLYWYRQAAGRGLQLLFYSVGIGQISSEVPQNLSASRPQDRQFILSSKKLLLSDSGFYLCAWSPSGTYGYTFGSGTRLTVV.

In its sample, this clone was seen once. This sequence joins TRBV2 and TRBJ1-5; 7 nucleotides line up with TRBD1. From germline, CDR1 is SNHLY and CDR2 FYNNEI. The CDR3 totals 19 residues. Trimming at V came to 2 bases and at J to 4 bases, leaving 17 bases not matched to a gene. The chain's CDR3 is CASSERAVGTAFFNQPQHF. CDR3 DNA: TGTGCCAGCAGTGAACGGGCCGTTGGGACAGCCTTTTTTAATCAGCCCCAGCATTTT.

The chain is built from TRBV23-1 and TRBJ1-1; the D gene is possibly TRBD1 (6 bases). TRBV23-1 belongs to the ORF category, with a function that is uncertain. The CDR3 totals 16 residues. Trimming stripped 2 bases from V and 0 bases from J, with 13 bases between. In DNA form, the CDR3 reads TGCGCCAGCAGTCAACCTGCAGGGGAGATGAACACTGAAGCTTTCTTT. This translates into CASSQPAGEMNTEAFF.

The gene calls are TRBV2 and TRBJ2-7, with D maybe TRBD1 (5 bases). This CDR3 is built from 13 residues. CDR1 and CDR2 from the germline V gene are SNHLY and FYNNEI. Trimming pared 7 bases from V and 4 bases from J, leaving 14 bases between. The CDR3 bases are TGTGCCAGCATAGACCAGGGATATTACGAGCAGTACTTC. This translates into CASIDQGYYEQYF.

The genes are TRBV29-1 and TRBJ1-3; D may be TRBD1 (6 bases). CDR1 and CDR2 (germline): SQVTM, ANQGSEA. The length of the CDR3 is 13 residues. V was shortened by 5 bases and J by 1 base, with 9 bases between the two germline ends. CDR3 residues: CSVRDISGNTIYF. CDR3 DNA sequence: TGCAGCGTTCGGGACATTTCTGGAAACACCATATATTTT. Filled out from reference TRBV29-1 and TRBJ1-3, the complete variable domain reads SAVISQKPSRDICQRGTSLTIQCQVDSQVTMMFWYRQQPGQSLTLIATANQGSEATYESGFVIDKFPISRPNLTFSTLTVSNMSPEDSSIYLCSVRDISGNTIYFGEGSWLTVV.

This chain joins TRBV10-2 and TRBJ1-3, with unresolved D. The CDR3 has 14 residues. Germline CDR1 and CDR2: WSHSY and SAAADI. V was shortened by 3 bases and J by 2 bases, with 8 bases between the two germline ends. The CDR3 DNA reads as TGCGCCAGCAGTGACGGGCAGACTGGAAACACCATATATTTT. Its protein is CASSDGQTGNTIYF.

The chain couples TRBV27 to TRBJ1-5; tentatively, D is TRBD1 (6 bases). The ends were cut back, 6 bases at V and 6 bases at J, with 15 bases in the middle. This CDR3 is 14 amino acids long. Germline V gene data show CDR1 as MNHEY and CDR2 as SMNVEV (reference sequence). The chain's CDR3 is CASSWGGHGQPQHF. The CDR3 nucleotides read TGTGCCAGCAGCTGGGGGGGGCACGGTCAGCCCCAGCATTTT.

The gene calls are TRBV7-9 and TRBJ2-7, with D possibly TRBD1 on 6 matching bases. CDR1 SEHNR and CDR2 FQNEAQ come from the germline V gene (reference sequence). V lost 4 bases and J 2 bases, leaving 15 bases between the germline ends. This CDR3 spans 15 amino acids. The CDR3 DNA reads as TGTGCCAGCAGCTCAGGACAGAAACCAACCTACGAGCAGTACTTC. It codes for CASSSGQKPTYEQYF.

The chain has TRBV18 and TRBJ2-5; possible D gene TRBD2, 5 bases. The germline V gene has CDR1 KGHSH and CDR2 LQKENI. Trimming took 3 bases from V and 0 from J, leaving 11 bases between them. This CDR3 region has 15 residues. The CDR3 is CASSPSRLHQETQYF. CDR3 sequence (DNA): TGTGCCAGCTCACCGAGCCGACTACACCAAGAGACCCAGTACTTC.

The chain has TRBV4-3 and TRBJ1-1; 8 nucleotides agree with TRBD1. V lost 2 bases and J lost 0; bases outside the gene matches: 11. The CDR3 is 18 residues long. Germline CDR1 LGHNA, CDR2 YSLEER. The CDR3 nucleotides are TGCGCCAGCAGCCAAAACGCAGGGGGCGAAGGGATGAACACTGAAGCTTTCTTT. Translating it yields CASSQNAGGEGMNTEAFF.

The gene calls are TRBV6-1 and TRBJ2-5; 9 bases align to TRBD1. Germline V gives CDR1 MNHNS, CDR2 SASEGT. This CDR3 has 16 amino acids. V was pared by 3 bases and J by 1 base, with 6 bases of the junction left unmatched. The CDR3, as DNA: TGTGCCAGCAGTGACTGGACAGGGGCCCTCCAAGAGACCCAGTACTTC. Protein product: CASSDWTGALQETQYF.

CDR3 loop: CATGQGARYEQYF. CDR3 coding DNA: TGTGCCACCGGGCAGGGGGCTAGGTACGAGCAGTACTTC. The V and J genes are TRBV15 and TRBJ2-7; 8 nucleotides match TRBD1. The CDR3 loop spans 13 amino acids. Germline assignment: CDR1 LNHNV and CDR2 YYDKDF (reference sequence). With 8 bases clipped from V and 4 bases from J, the junction kept 7 bases outside the gene matches.

CDR3 in amino acids: CASSQMTGNTEAFF. The DNA of the CDR3 is TGTGCCAGCAGCCAGATGACAGGGAACACTGAAGCTTTCTTT. The chain is built from TRBV14 and TRBJ1-1; D perhaps matches TRBD1 (6 bases). The CDR3 consists of 14 residues. Germline CDR1 is SGHDN and CDR2 is FVKESK. Between the trimmed V and J ends, which lost 3 bases and 1 base, there was a span of 9 bases. Full variable domain (rest looked up from reference TRBV14 and TRBJ1-1): EAGVTQFPSHSVIEKGQTVTLRCDPISGHDNLYWYRRVMGKEIKFLLHFVKESKQDESGMPNNRFLAERTGGTYSTLKVQPAELEDSGVYFCASSQMTGNTEAFFGQGTRLTVV.

V is TRBV7-2 and J is TRBJ1-2; D is uncertain. V lost 6 bases and J lost 4, with 15 bases in between. The CDR3 runs to 14 residues. The germline CDR1 and CDR2 sequences are SGHTA and FQGNSA. The CDR3 region has the DNA TGTGCCAGCAGAAACCGAAGGGATCTCTATGGCTACACCTTC. Translated, it gives CASRNRRDLYGYTF. Full variable domain (missing parts from reference TRBV7-2 and TRBJ1-2): GAGVSQSPSNKVTEKGKDVELRCDPISGHTALYWYRQSLGQGLEFLIYFQGNSAPDKSGLPSDRFSAERTGGSVSTLTIQRTQQEDSAVYLCASRNRRDLYGYTFGSGTRLTVV.

Concerning this clone itself: A read error may account for a junction end that differs from germline. The chain's CDR3 is CASSPPGWDRAAIF. The CDR3 nucleotides are TGTGCCAGCTCACCCCCGGGGTGGGACAGGGCTGCGATTTTT. V is TRBV18 and J is TRBJ1-4, with TRBD1 identical over 9 bases. Germline V CDR1 and CDR2: KGHSH, LQKENI. The CDR3 is 14 residues long.

The chain couples TRBV4-3 to TRBJ2-7, with a tentative D call TRBD1 (5 bases). Per the germline V gene, CDR1 is LGHNA and CDR2 is YSLEER. The CDR3 sequence is 17 residues long. Trimming pared 0 bases from V and 2 bases from J, leaving 17 bases between. This CDR3 reads CASSQDIGREQAYEQYF. The CDR3 DNA reads TGCGCCAGCAGCCAAGATATTGGTCGAGAACAGGCCTACGAGCAGTACTTC.

The chain couples TRBV11-2 to TRBJ2-7, with 7 bases identical to TRBD2. Germline loops: CDR1 SGHAT, CDR2 FQNNGV. V was clipped by 6 bases and J by 2 bases; unmatched bases: 10. CDR3 size: 15 residues. This CDR3 is CASRQRGAGAYEQYF. The CDR3 region has the DNA TGTGCCAGCAGACAAAGGGGCGCGGGGGCCTACGAGCAGTACTTC.

This chain connects TRBV28 to TRBJ2-1; 7 bases map to TRBD2. CDR3 length: 13 residues. Germline-derived CDR1 and CDR2 are MDHEN and SYDVKM. The ends lost 7 bases at V and 6 bases at J; junction bases unmatched: 6. The CDR3 here is CASNAGVVNEQFF. The CDR3 region has the DNA TGTGCCAGCAATGCGGGAGTAGTCAATGAGCAGTTCTTC.

This sequence joins TRBV28 and TRBJ2-7; D uncertain. V was clipped by 1 base and J by 2 bases, with 18 bases between them. The V gene's germline CDR1 is MDHEN and CDR2 SYDVKM. This CDR3 has 17 residues. The DNA of the CDR3 is TGTGCCAGCAGTTTATATTGGAGAAGGCCGAGAACCTACGAGCAGTACTTC. It codes for CASSLYWRRPRTYEQYF.

Comment on this clone: Other DNA sequences from this sample encode an identical CDR3 as well. V usage is TRBV28 and J usage is TRBJ2-7; 9 bases are a match to TRBD1. Trimming removed 3 bases from V and 2 bases from J; junction bases left unmatched: 2. The CDR3 extends over 14 amino acids. Germline loops: CDR1 MDHEN, CDR2 SYDVKM. CDR3 in DNA: TGTGCCAGCAGTTTGGGACAGGGACCCTACGAGCAGTACTTC. Its protein product is CASSLGQGPYEQYF.

This rearrangement joins TRBV5-5 to TRBJ2-3; D gene ambiguous. Germline V gene lookup returns CDR1 SGHKS and CDR2 YYEKEE (reference sequence). The V end lost 0 bases, the J end lost 0 bases, and 5 bases lay between the germline ends. CDR3 length: 14 residues. DNA for the CDR3: TGTGCCAGCAGCTTGGCTTCTAGCACAGATACGCAGTATTTT. Translating it yields CASSLASSTDTQYF.

This chain joins TRBV13 and TRBJ1-4; a possible D gene is TRBD1 (5 bases). The CDR3 spans 16 residues. Germline lookup yields CDR1 PRHDT and CDR2 FYEKMQ (reference sequence). V lost 5 bases and J lost 4, with 17 bases in between. The CDR3 protein is CASSGTGLANNEKLFF. CDR3 sequence (DNA): TGTGCCAGCAGCGGGACTGGCCTGGCTAATAATGAAAAACTGTTTTTT.

This clone showed up just once. The V and J genes are TRBV28 and TRBJ2-5; tentatively, D is TRBD1 or TRBD2 (5 bases each). Germline CDR1 is MDHEN and CDR2 is SYDVKM. V shed 5 bases and J shed 11 bases, with 15 bases lying between them. This CDR3 comprises 12 residues. As DNA, the CDR3 is TGTGCCAGCAGTGGGGGTTATGTGGAGCAGTACTTC. Its translation is CASSGGYVEQYF.

The chain carries TRBV27 and TRBJ2-7, with D hard to call. The germline gives CDR1 MNHEY, CDR2 SMNVEV (reference sequence). With 2 bases removed from V and 6 bases from J, the gap between germline ends came to 11 bases. The CDR3 spans 13 residues. The DNA for the CDR3 is TGTGCCAGCAGTTTAGGTCGGGCAGCCGAGCAGTACTTC. Translating gives CASSLGRAAEQYF.

This chain connects TRBV25-1 to TRBJ2-5; 8 positions match TRBD1. Germline CDR1 reads MGHDK; CDR2 reads SYGVNS. The length of the CDR3 is 14 residues. Trimming removed 5 bases from V and 3 bases from J; junction bases left unmatched: 5. The CDR3 reads CASSLRQGKETQYF. CDR3 in DNA: TGTGCCAGCAGTCTACGACAGGGGAAAGAGACCCAGTACTTC.

CDR3 amino acids: CASSGHGLAGGWDYEQYF. The CDR3 nucleotides read TGTGCCAGCAGCGGACACGGACTAGCGGGAGGGTGGGACTACGAGCAGTACTTC. This rearrangement joins TRBV7-2 to TRBJ2-7; 15 bases are shared with TRBD2. Trimming took 5 bases from V and 3 from J; bases not matched to a gene: 11. The CDR3 loop spans 18 amino acids. Germline V gene lookup returns CDR1 SGHTA and CDR2 FQGNSA.